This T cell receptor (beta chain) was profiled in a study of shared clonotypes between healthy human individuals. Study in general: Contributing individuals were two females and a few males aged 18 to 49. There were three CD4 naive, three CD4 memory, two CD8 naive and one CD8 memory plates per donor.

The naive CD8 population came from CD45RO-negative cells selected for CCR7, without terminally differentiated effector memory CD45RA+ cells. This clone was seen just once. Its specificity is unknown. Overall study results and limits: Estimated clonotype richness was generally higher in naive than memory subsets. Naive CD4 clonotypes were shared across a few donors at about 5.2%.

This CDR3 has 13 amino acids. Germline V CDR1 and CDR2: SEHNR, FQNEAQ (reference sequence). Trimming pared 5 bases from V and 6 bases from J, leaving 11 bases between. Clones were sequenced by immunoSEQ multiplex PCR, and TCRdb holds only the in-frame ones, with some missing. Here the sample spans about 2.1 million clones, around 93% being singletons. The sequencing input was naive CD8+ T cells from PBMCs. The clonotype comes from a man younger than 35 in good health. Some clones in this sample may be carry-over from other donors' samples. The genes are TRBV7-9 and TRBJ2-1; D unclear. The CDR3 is CASSPPPSNEQFF. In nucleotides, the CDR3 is TGTGCCAGCAGCCCGCCCCCCAGCAATGAGCAGTTCTTC.